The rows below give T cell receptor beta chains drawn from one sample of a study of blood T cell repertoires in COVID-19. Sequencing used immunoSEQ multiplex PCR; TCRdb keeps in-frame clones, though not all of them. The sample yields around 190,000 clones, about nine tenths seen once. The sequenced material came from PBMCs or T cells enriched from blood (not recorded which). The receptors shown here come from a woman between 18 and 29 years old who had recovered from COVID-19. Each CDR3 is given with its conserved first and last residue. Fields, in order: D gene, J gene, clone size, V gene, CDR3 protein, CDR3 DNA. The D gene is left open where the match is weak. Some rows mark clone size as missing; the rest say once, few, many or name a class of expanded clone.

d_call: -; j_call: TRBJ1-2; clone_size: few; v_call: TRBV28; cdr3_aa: CASSLGTKPNGYTF; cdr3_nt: TGTGCCAGCAGTTTAGGGACAAAACCCAATGGCTACACCTTC
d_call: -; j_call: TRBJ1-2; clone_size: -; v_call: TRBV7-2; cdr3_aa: CASSSGTSTNYGYTF; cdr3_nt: TGTGCCAGCAGCTCCGGGACATCTACTAACTATGGCTACACCTTC
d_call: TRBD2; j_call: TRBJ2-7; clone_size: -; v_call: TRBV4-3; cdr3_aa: CASSQDSGGVYEQYF; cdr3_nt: TGCGCCAGCAGCCAAGATTCGGGGGGGGTCTACGAGCAGTACTTC
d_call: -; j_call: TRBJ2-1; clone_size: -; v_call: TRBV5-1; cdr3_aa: CASSFGNEQFF; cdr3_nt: TGCGCCAGCAGCTTCGGCAATGAGCAGTTCTTC
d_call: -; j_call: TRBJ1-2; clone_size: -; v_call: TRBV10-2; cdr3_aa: CASNPGVRASYGYTF; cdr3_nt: TGCGCCAGCAACCCAGGAGTGCGGGCATCCTATGGCTACACCTTC
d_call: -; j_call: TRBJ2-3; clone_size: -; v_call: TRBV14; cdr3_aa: CASSQARFADTQYF; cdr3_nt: TGTGCCAGCAGCCAAGCTCGGTTCGCAGATACGCAGTATTTT
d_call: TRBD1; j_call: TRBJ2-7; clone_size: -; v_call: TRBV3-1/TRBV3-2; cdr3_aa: CASSQPGQGAYEQYF; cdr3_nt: TGTGCCAGCAGCCAACCGGGACAGGGGGCGTACGAGCAGTACTTC
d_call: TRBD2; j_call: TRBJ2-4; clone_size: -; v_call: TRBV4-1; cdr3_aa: CASSQDLAGGPQNIQYF; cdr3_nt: TGCGCCAGCAGCCAAGATTTGGCGGGAGGGCCCCAGAACATTCAGTACTTC
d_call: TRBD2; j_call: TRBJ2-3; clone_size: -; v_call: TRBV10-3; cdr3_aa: CAIGGTSASDTQYF; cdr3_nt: TGTGCCATCGGAGGGACTAGCGCCTCAGATACGCAGTATTTT
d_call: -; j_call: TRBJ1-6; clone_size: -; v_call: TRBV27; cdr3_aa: CASSLDSGGSPLHF; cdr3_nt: TGTGCCAGCAGTTTGGACTCCGGCGGTTCACCCCTCCACTTT
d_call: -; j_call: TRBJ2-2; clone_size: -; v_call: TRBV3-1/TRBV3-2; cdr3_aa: CASSPPPLTGNTGELFF; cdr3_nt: TGTGCCAGCAGCCCCCCACCCCTTACAGGGAACACCGGGGAGCTGTTTTTT
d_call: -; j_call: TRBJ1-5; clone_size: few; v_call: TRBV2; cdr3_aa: CASRNTNQPQHF; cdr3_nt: TGTGCCAGCAGGAATACTAATCAGCCCCAGCATTTT
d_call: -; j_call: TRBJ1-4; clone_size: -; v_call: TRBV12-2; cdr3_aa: CASRLARGRPF; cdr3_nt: TGTGCAAGTCGCTTAGCCAGGGGGCGACCTTTT
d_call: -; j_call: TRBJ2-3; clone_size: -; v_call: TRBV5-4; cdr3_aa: CASSSPRERSTDTQYF; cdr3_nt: TGTGCCAGCAGCAGCCCTCGGGAACGGTCAACAGATACGCAGTATTTT
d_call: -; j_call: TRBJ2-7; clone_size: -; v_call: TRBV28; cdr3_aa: CASSAGQISYEQYF; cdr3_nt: TGTGCCAGCAGCGCTGGACAGATCTCCTACGAGCAGTACTTC
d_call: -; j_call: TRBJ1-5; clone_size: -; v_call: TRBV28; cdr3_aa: CASNSGNQPQHF; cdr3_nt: TGTGCCAGCAACTCAGGGAATCAGCCCCAGCATTTT
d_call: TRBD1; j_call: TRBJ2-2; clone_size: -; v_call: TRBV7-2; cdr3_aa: CASSLNPAGTGGTGELFF; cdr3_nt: TGTGCCAGCAGCTTAAACCCAGCCGGGACAGGGGGCACCGGGGAGCTGTTTTTT